One sample yielded the 28 T cell receptor beta chains listed below, sequenced in a study of cytomegalovirus exposure and HLA in healthy donors. Only in-frame clones appear in the TCRdb table, and some are missing; sequencing was by immunoSEQ multiplex PCR. The profile covers 150,000 or so clones, with approximately 89% appearing a single time and approximately 10% taken by the ten largest. Material for sequencing was PBMCs. Source of these receptors: a woman aged 18-29 years in good health and CMV-seropositive.

The chain has TRBV6-6 and TRBJ1-3; weak D call: TRBD1 (5 bases). The CDR3 runs to 16 residues. Germline V gene sequence: CDR1 MNHNY, CDR2 SVGAGI (reference sequence). Trimming removed 0 bases at V and 0 bases at J, with 9 bases between. CDR3 loop: CASSYSQGHSGNTIYF. CDR3 nucleotide sequence: TGTGCCAGCAGTTACTCCCAGGGCCACTCTGGAAACACCATATATTTT.

V is TRBV6-6 and J is TRBJ2-5, with 7 bases identical to TRBD2. The V segment lost 6 bases and the J segment 2 bases; nucleotides outside the gene matches: 9. Germline V gives CDR1 MNHNY, CDR2 SVGAGI (reference sequence). This CDR3 contains 15 residues. In DNA, the CDR3 is TGTGCCAGCAGCCGAGGGGAGGGCAGACAAGAGACCCAGTACTTC. This sequence encodes CASSRGEGRQETQYF.

The chain joins TRBV19 to TRBJ1-4; 8 bases are a match to TRBD1. Trimming removed 7 bases from V and 6 bases from J; junction bases left unmatched: 10. From germline, CDR1 is LNHDA and CDR2 SQIVND (reference sequence). The CDR3 sequence is 15 residues long. The CDR3 reads CASTQQGDRDEKLFF. The CDR3 coding sequence is TGTGCCAGTACCCAACAGGGGGATCGTGATGAAAAACTGTTTTTT.

The chain carries TRBV6-1 and TRBJ1-5; no clear D. Trimming removed 1 base at V and 5 bases at J, with 9 bases between. Germline V gives CDR1 MNHNS, CDR2 SASEGT. The CDR3 is made up of 14 amino acids. CDR3 sequence (DNA): TGTGCCAGCAGTGAAGATTGGGCCTATCAGCCCCAGCATTTT. It yields the protein CASSEDWAYQPQHF.

This CDR3 reads CASSEGRQGAKGNTEAFF. The CDR3 DNA is TGTGCCAGCAGTGAAGGGAGACAGGGGGCGAAGGGGAACACTGAAGCTTTCTTT. V and J are TRBV2 and TRBJ1-1; TRBD1 matches 10 bases. V lost 1 base to trimming and J lost 1 base; unmatched junction nucleotides: 9. This CDR3 spans 18 amino acids. The germline gives CDR1 SNHLY, CDR2 FYNNEI.

The chain combines TRBV27 with TRBJ2-2; 7 nucleotides agree with TRBD2. V was clipped by 4 bases and J by 5 bases; unmatched bases: 1. Germline assignment: CDR1 MNHEY and CDR2 SMNVEV (reference sequence). The CDR3 is 13 residues long. The CDR3 DNA reads as TGTGCCAGCAGTTGGGGGGGAACCGGGGAGCTGTTTTTT. Protein: CASSWGGTGELFF.

J is TRBJ2-7 and V is TRBV10-3, with 8 positions matching TRBD2. The junction had 9 bases not matched to a gene; V was cut back by 3 bases and J by 2 bases. CDR1 ENHRY and CDR2 SYGVKD come from the germline V gene. There are 16 residues in the CDR3. Here the CDR3 DNA reads TGTGCCATCAGTGACTGGAGCGGGGGAAGCCCCTACGAGCAGTACTTC. Protein product: CAISDWSGGSPYEQYF.

The chain combines TRBV27 with TRBJ1-2; 9 positions agree with TRBD1. The CDR3 sequence is 16 residues long. J lost 5 bases, V lost 3 bases, and 10 bases had no gene match. Looked up from germline, CDR1 is MNHEY and CDR2 is SMNVEV (reference sequence). The CDR3 DNA follows: TGTGCCAGCAGTTTGGGGGGACAGGGTTTGGGTTATGGCTACACCTTC. This encodes CASSLGGQGLGYGYTF.

This chain joins TRBV30 and TRBJ1-2; D perhaps matches TRBD1 (5 bases). Trimming took 3 bases from V and 0 from J, leaving 8 bases between them. The germline CDR1 and CDR2 sequences are GTSNPN and SVGIG (reference sequence). The CDR3 length is 13 residues. DNA for the CDR3: TGTGCCTGGAGACAGGATGCTAACTATGGCTACACCTTC. It is translated as CAWRQDANYGYTF.

CDR3 region: CASSQTGRTGGISNQPQHF. DNA of the CDR3: TGCGCCAGCAGTCAAACGGGACGGACAGGGGGTATTAGCAATCAGCCCCAGCATTTT. The chain employs TRBV23-1 and TRBJ1-5; TRBD1 agrees at 10 bases. TRBV23-1 is labeled an ORF, and its function is uncertain. Trimming cost V 2 bases and J 0 bases; bases outside gene matches: 10. The CDR3 loop spans 19 amino acids.

The genes are TRBV5-4 and TRBJ1-2; TRBD1 is a possible D gene (6 bases). CDR1 is SGHNT and CDR2 is YYREEE in the germline V gene (reference sequence). There are 14 residues in the CDR3. V was cut by 4 bases and J by 6 bases, with 16 bases left in between. In nucleotides, the CDR3 is TGTGCCAGCAGCCAGGGGTTTACGTGGGATGGCTACACCTTC. Residues: CASSQGFTWDGYTF.

The gene calls are TRBV4-2 and TRBJ2-7, with a tentative D call TRBD2 (7 bases). The CDR3 contains 17 residues. The V and J ends lost 0 bases and 7 bases respectively, with 22 bases between them. Germline CDR1 is LGHNA and CDR2 is YNFKEQ. The CDR3 sequence is CASSQDITGGPRGEQYF. The CDR3 bases are TGTGCCAGCAGCCAAGATATAACGGGGGGCCCCCGTGGGGAGCAGTACTTC.

The V and J genes are TRBV12-1 and TRBJ1-1; the table's D call TRBD1 went unverified against the DNA. TRBV12-1 is annotated as a pseudogene. CDR3 length: 15 amino acids. The CDR3 DNA reads as TGTGCCAGCAGCTCCGCACGACAGGGGAACACTGAAGCTTTCTTT. Translating gives CASSSARQGNTEAFF.

This clone occurred a few times. At one boundary the junction diverges from the germline segment, which might be a read error. This chain uses TRBV7-7 with TRBJ2-4; 7 bases align to TRBD2. The V gene's germline CDR1 is SSHAT and CDR2 FNYEAQ (reference sequence). The CDR3 loop spans 14 amino acids. CDR3 sequence reads: CASSLATSSNIQYF. CDR3 DNA sequence: TGTGCTAGCAGCTTAGCGACTAGCAGTAACATTCAGTACTTC. The full variable domain, with the rest looked up from reference TRBV7-7 and TRBJ2-4, is GAGVSQSPRYKVTKRGQDVTLRCDPISSHATLYWYQQALGQGPEFLTYFNYEAQPDKSGLPSDRFSAERPEGSISTLTIQRTEQRDSAMYRCASSLATSSNIQYFGAGTRLSVL.

The chain carries TRBV7-9 and TRBJ2-1; a possible D gene is TRBD2 (6 bases). The CDR3 loop spans 16 amino acids. V was pared by 5 bases and J by 2 bases, with 16 bases between. CDR1 is SEHNR, CDR2 FQNEAQ, per germline (reference sequence). CDR3 in DNA: TGTGCCAGCAGCCCACCGGGGGACGGCACCTACAATGAGCAGTTCTTC. Its translation: CASSPPGDGTYNEQFF.

The chain uses TRBV6-5 and TRBJ1-1, with a tentative D call TRBD1 (5 bases). With 5 bases removed from V and 1 base from J, the gap between germline ends came to 8 bases. The CDR3 spans 13 residues. The V gene's germline CDR1 is MNHEY and CDR2 SVGAGI. Here the CDR3 DNA reads TGTGCCAGCAGTCCAGGGCCGAACACTGAAGCTTTCTTT. It yields the protein CASSPGPNTEAFF.

The chain joins TRBV19 to TRBJ2-3; 9 bases line up with TRBD1. The CDR3 extends over 14 amino acids. The ends lost 5 bases at V and 5 bases at J; junction bases unmatched: 5. Looked up from germline, CDR1 is LNHDA and CDR2 is SQIVND (reference sequence). The CDR3 spells CASSRTGDRDTQYF. The CDR3 region has the DNA TGTGCCAGTAGTCGGACAGGGGATCGAGATACGCAGTATTTT.

This clone was seen a few times. This chain uses TRBV7-2 with TRBJ2-5, with TRBD2 matching over 8 bases. V shed 4 bases, J shed 3 bases, and the junction held 13 bases outside the gene matches. This CDR3 is built from 17 residues. CDR1 is SGHTA, CDR2 FQGNSA, per germline. CDR3: CASSSLYGRGVEETQYF. The CDR3 bases are TGTGCCAGCAGCTCTTTGTACGGGCGGGGGGTAGAAGAGACCCAGTACTTC.

This clone occurred once. The chain uses TRBV6-6 and TRBJ2-5, with D possibly being TRBD2 (5 bases). Germline assignment: CDR1 MNHNY and CDR2 SVGAGI (reference sequence). Trimming removed 4 bases at V and 5 bases at J, with 14 bases between. This CDR3 has 14 residues. The DNA of the CDR3 is TGTGCCAGCAGTTGGACGGGCTGGGAGGAGACCCAGTACTTC. Translating it yields CASSWTGWEETQYF.

The CDR3 spells CASSLRLQGAAHEQYF. The CDR3, as DNA: TGTGCCAGCAGCTTAAGGTTGCAGGGGGCTGCACACGAGCAGTACTTC. The chain carries TRBV7-8 and TRBJ2-7; 8 nucleotides match TRBD1. Germline V CDR1 and CDR2: SGHVS, FQNEAQ. The CDR3 is made up of 16 amino acids. The V and J ends lost 2 bases and 5 bases, in that order; junction bases with no gene match: 11.

DNA of the CDR3: TGTGCCAGCAGCGCCGGGACAGGGGTCTCTGGGGCCAACGTCCTGACTTTC. Protein: CASSAGTGVSGANVLTF. V and J are TRBV11-3 and TRBJ2-6; TRBD1 aligns across 10 bases. The CDR3 spans 17 residues. The J segment lost 0 bases and the V segment lost 5 bases, leaving 4 bases of the junction unmatched. Germline V lookup: CDR1 SGHNT, CDR2 YENEEA.

This clone was counted a single time. The chain joins TRBV6-5 to TRBJ2-3; 10 bases are a match to TRBD1. V dropped 4 bases and J dropped 4; count of bases not matched to a gene: 5. Germline V gene lookup returns CDR1 MNHEY and CDR2 SVGAGI. The CDR3 length is 15 residues. CDR3 in DNA: TGTGCCAGCAGTTCTCTCGGACAGGGGGCAGATACGCAGTATTTT. It yields the protein CASSSLGQGADTQYF.

The genes are TRBV5-4 and TRBJ1-1; 7 bases match TRBD1. Trimming cost V 0 bases and J 8 bases; bases outside gene matches: 10. CDR1 is SGHNT, CDR2 YYREEE, per germline (reference sequence). The CDR3 length is 15 residues. CDR3 nucleotide sequence: TGTGCCAGCAGCTTGGTGGCCAGGGGGGAATCCGAAGCTTTCTTT. Translation gives CASSLVARGESEAFF.

This chain uses TRBV5-1 with TRBJ1-1, with 10 bases matching TRBD1. Unmatched junction bases numbered 12, after V lost 0 bases and J lost 10 bases. The length of the CDR3 is 16 residues. CDR1 is SGHRS, CDR2 YFSETQ, per germline. CDR3 nucleotides: TGCGCCAGCAGCTTGGACCGACTGACAGGGGGCAATGTAGCTTTCTTT. This gives the protein CASSLDRLTGGNVAFF.

V gene TRBV9 combines with J gene TRBJ1-2; 9 bases match TRBD1. The CDR3 contains 18 residues. V was clipped by 1 base and J by 2 bases; unmatched bases: 12. From germline, CDR1 is SGDLS and CDR2 YYNGEE. The chain's CDR3 is CASSVSWTGDDLNYGYTF. The CDR3 nucleotides read TGTGCCAGCAGCGTAAGTTGGACAGGGGACGACCTAAACTATGGCTACACCTTC.

The chain is built from TRBV6-1 and TRBJ1-1; 8 bases are a match to TRBD1. Per the germline V gene, CDR1 is MNHNS and CDR2 is SASEGT. J gave up 6 bases and V 4 bases, and 16 bases lay outside the gene matches. This CDR3 spans 17 amino acids. DNA for the CDR3: TGTGCCAGCAGTGGGATGGTTTCGACAGGGGCTGGGTCTGAAGCTTTCTTT. It translates to CASSGMVSTGAGSEAFF.

The chain's CDR3 is CASSQQGDPPGELFF. Written as DNA, the CDR3 is TGTGCCAGCAGTCAACAGGGGGATCCCCCCGGGGAGCTGTTTTTT. V gene TRBV6-1 combines with J gene TRBJ2-2; 8 nucleotides line up with TRBD1. CDR3 size: 15 residues. Germline loops: CDR1 MNHNS, CDR2 SASEGT. V shed 5 bases, J shed 6 bases, and the junction held 8 bases outside the gene matches.

The chain uses TRBV4-3 and TRBJ2-7; 8 positions agree with TRBD1. After removal of 1 base from V and 1 base from J, the junction contained 3 bases not matched to a gene. The CDR3 extends over 15 amino acids. Germline CDR1 reads LGHNA; CDR2 reads YSLEER. CDR3 sequence reads: CASSQGQGPSYEQYF. The CDR3 nucleotides read TGCGCCAGCAGCCAAGGACAGGGGCCATCCTACGAGCAGTACTTC.